This TCR beta chain was recovered during a study of cytomegalovirus exposure and HLA in healthy donors. The CDR3 runs to 15 residues. From germline, CDR1 is MGHDK and CDR2 SYGVNS. V lost 10 bases and J 0 bases, leaving 19 bases between the germline ends. Researchers ran the PCR with 60 Vbeta and 13 Jbeta primers. Sequencing was performed with immunoSEQ multiplex PCR; in TCRdb, only in-frame clones are kept and a portion is missing. The sample lists about 150,000 clones, over 60% occurring once. The specimen was PBMCs. This chain uses TRBV25-1 with TRBJ2-7; D perhaps matches TRBD2 (6 bases). This receptor was taken from a woman in her twenties or thirties in good health and CMV-seropositive. The CDR3 sequence is CANGGRGAGSYEQYF. CDR3 DNA sequence: TGTGCCAACGGGGGTCGAGGGGCAGGCTCCTACGAGCAGTACTTC.